A single sample gave rise to the 10 T cell receptor beta chains below, sequenced in a study of early T cells in non-severe SARS-CoV-2 infection. TCRdb reprocessed the 5' RACE reads with MiXCR, giving one entry per CDR3 protein. The data show more than 15,000 distinct CDR3 sequences, about 5.4% seen once. This specimen consisted of whole blood, obtained at baseline. The origin of the receptors is an adult who was a healthcare worker with PCR-confirmed SARS-CoV-2 infection or an uninfected control (not recorded which).

This clonotype was seen at least ten times. This chain connects TRBV4-2 to TRBJ2-3; 9 nucleotides line up with TRBD2. Germline CDR1 LGHNA, CDR2 YNFKEQ. This CDR3 region has 15 residues. Unmatched junction bases numbered 4, after V lost 4 bases and J lost 2 bases. The CDR3 nucleotides read TGTGCCAGCAGCCTCCGACTAGCGGACACAGATACGCAGTATTTT. It is translated as CASSLRLADTDTQYF.

The chain joins TRBV5-1 to TRBJ2-7; D remains ambiguous. The V gene's germline CDR1 is SGHRS and CDR2 YFSETQ. Trimming stripped 0 bases from V and 0 bases from J, with 7 bases between. The CDR3 spans 14 residues. CDR3 sequence reads: CASSLGPSSYEQYF. CDR3 nucleotides: TGCGCCAGCAGCTTGGGGCCGAGCTCCTACGAGCAGTACTTC. The variable domain in full, completed from reference TRBV5-1 and TRBJ2-7, reads KAGVTQTPRYLIKTRGQQVTLSCSPISGHRSVSWYQQTPGQGLQFLFEYFSETQRNKGNFPGRFSGRQFSNSRSEMNVSTLELGDSALYLCASSLGPSSYEQYFGPGTRLTVT.

This clonotype occurred many times. The chain combines TRBV7-2 with TRBJ2-1, with TRBD1 as a possible D gene (5 bases). Trimming stripped 5 bases from V and 7 bases from J, with 12 bases between. The V gene's germline CDR1 is SGHTA and CDR2 FQGNSA. The CDR3 extends over 13 amino acids. The CDR3 reads CASSLGAPNEQFF. The CDR3 nucleotides read TGTGCCAGCAGCCTAGGGGCTCCGAATGAGCAGTTCTTC.

The table lists this clonotype with many counts. The chain has TRBV5-6 and TRBJ1-6; D uncertain. CDR1 is SGHDT and CDR2 is YYEEEE in the germline V gene. With 0 bases removed from V and 6 bases from J, the gap between germline ends came to 10 bases. The CDR3 loop spans 15 amino acids. The CDR3 DNA sequence: TGTGCCAGCAGCTTGGAGGCTTTTGGTAATTCACCCCTCCACTTT. This codes for CASSLEAFGNSPLHF. Based on the CDR3 plus reference TRBV5-6 and TRBJ1-6, the full variable domain is DAGVTQSPTHLIKTRGQQVTLRCSPKSGHDTVSWYQQALGQGPQFIFQYYEEEERQRGNFPDRFSGHQFPNYSSELNVNALLLGDSALYLCASSLEAFGNSPLHFGNGTRLTVT.

The table lists this clonotype with a few counts. The chain's CDR3 is CASSPEAFKAETQYF. The CDR3 region has the DNA TGTGCCAGCAGCCCCGAAGCCTTCAAGGCGGAGACCCAGTACTTC. This chain joins TRBV7-9 and TRBJ2-5, with unresolved D. Trimming left V 5 bases short and J 5 bases short, with 18 bases between. CDR3 size: 15 residues. Germline values: CDR1 SEHNR, CDR2 FQNEAQ (reference sequence). Filled out from reference TRBV7-9 and TRBJ2-5, the complete variable domain reads DTGVSQNPRHKITKRGQNVTFRCDPISEHNRLYWYRQTLGQGPEFLTYFQNEAQLEKSRLLSDRFSAERPKGSFSTLEIQRTEQGDSAMYLCASSPEAFKAETQYFGPGTRLLVL.

In its sample, this clonotype was seen many times. The chain couples TRBV29-1 to TRBJ2-1; D remains ambiguous. The CDR3 consists of 14 residues. Germline V gene data show CDR1 as SQVTM and CDR2 as ANQGSEA. V lost 1 base and J lost 4, with 11 bases in between. The CDR3 region is CSVEGSLGYNEQFF. In nucleotides, the CDR3 is TGCAGCGTTGAAGGTTCCCTAGGGTACAATGAGCAGTTCTTC.

This clonotype was recorded at least ten times. The chain combines TRBV6-2 or TRBV6-3 with TRBJ2-7; no firm D call. Per germline, CDR1 MNHEY and CDR2 SVGEGT. The V and J ends lost 5 bases and 2 bases respectively, with 7 bases between them. The CDR3 consists of 12 residues. CDR3: CASSISPYEQYF. DNA for the CDR3: TGTGCCAGCAGTATCAGTCCCTACGAGCAGTACTTC.

This rearrangement joins TRBV29-1 to TRBJ2-7; 7 positions agree with TRBD1. V gave up 5 bases and J gave up 3 bases; unmatched junction bases: 4. The CDR3 spans 12 residues. The germline V gene encodes CDR1 SQVTM and CDR2 ANQGSEA. The CDR3 nucleotides are TGCAGCGTTTTCGACAGGGACTACGAGCAGTACTTC. It encodes CSVFDRDYEQYF.

Ten or more counts support this clonotype. The chain combines TRBV18 with TRBJ2-7, with TRBD1 identical over 9 bases. The CDR3 is 15 residues long. Trimming took 3 bases from V and 6 from J; bases not matched to a gene: 9. Germline CDR1 and CDR2: KGHSH and LQKENI. CDR3 in amino acids: CASSPPGTGSTEQYF. Written as DNA, the CDR3 is TGTGCCAGCTCACCTCCAGGGACAGGGTCTACCGAGCAGTACTTC.

This clonotype was detected many times. The CDR3 DNA reads TGCAGTGCTAGAGAGCTACGGGGCGAGCAGTACTTC. Its protein is CSARELRGEQYF. J is TRBJ2-7 and V is TRBV20-1; possible D gene TRBD2, 5 bases. Germline V gene sequence: CDR1 DFQATT, CDR2 SNEGSKA (reference sequence). CDR3 length: 12 amino acids. V gave up 0 bases and J gave up 6 bases, with 9 bases separating them.